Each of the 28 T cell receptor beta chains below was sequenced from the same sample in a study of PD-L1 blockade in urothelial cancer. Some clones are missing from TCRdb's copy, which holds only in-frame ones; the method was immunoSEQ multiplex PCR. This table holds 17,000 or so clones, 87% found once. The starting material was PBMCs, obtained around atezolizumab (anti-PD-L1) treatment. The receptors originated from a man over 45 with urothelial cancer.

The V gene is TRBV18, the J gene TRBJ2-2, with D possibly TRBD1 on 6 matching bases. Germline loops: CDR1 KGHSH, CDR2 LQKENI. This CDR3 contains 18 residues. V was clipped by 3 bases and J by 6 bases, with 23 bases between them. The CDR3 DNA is TGTGCCAGCTCACCGACGACAGGAATAACGGGGATACCCGGGGAGCTGTTTTTT. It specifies CASSPTTGITGIPGELFF.

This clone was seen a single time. The CDR3 region has the DNA TGTGCCAGCAGAGGGGCTGTGGTGAACACTGAAGCTTTCTTT. This codes for CASRGAVVNTEAFF. The genes are TRBV2 and TRBJ1-1; a possible D gene is TRBD1 (5 bases). This CDR3 contains 14 residues. V lost 6 bases and J 0 bases, leaving 11 bases between the germline ends. Germline CDR1 SNHLY, CDR2 FYNNEI.

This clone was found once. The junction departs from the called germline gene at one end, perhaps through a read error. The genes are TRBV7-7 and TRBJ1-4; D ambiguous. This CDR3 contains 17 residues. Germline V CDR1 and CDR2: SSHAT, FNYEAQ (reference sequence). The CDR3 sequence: CASSFWYRGATNEKLFF. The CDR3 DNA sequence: TGTGCTAGCAGCTTTTGGTATCGGGGAGCAACTAATGAAAAACTGTTTTTT.

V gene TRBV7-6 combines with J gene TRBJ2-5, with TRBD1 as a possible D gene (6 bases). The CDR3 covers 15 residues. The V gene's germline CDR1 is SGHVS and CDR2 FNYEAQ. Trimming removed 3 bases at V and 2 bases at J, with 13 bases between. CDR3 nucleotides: TGTGCCAGCAGCTTTAACTTTGGACAGCAAGAGACCCAGTACTTC. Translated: CASSFNFGQQETQYF.

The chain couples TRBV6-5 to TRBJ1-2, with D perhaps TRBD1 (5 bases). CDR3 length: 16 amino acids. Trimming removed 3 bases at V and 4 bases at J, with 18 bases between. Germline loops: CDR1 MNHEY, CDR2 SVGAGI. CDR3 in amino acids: CASSYQGSRSAYGYTF. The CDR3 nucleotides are TGTGCCAGCAGTTATCAGGGTTCGAGGTCTGCCTATGGCTACACCTTC.

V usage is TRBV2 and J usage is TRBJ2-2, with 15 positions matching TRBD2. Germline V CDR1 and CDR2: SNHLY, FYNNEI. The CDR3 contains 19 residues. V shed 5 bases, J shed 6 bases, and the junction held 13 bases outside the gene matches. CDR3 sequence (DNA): TGTGCCAGCAGTTCTGATGGACTAGCGGGGGGGCCGTTTTCCGGGGAGCTGTTTTTT. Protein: CASSSDGLAGGPFSGELFF. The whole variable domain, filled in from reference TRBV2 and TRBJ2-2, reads EPEVTQTPSHQVTQMGQEVILRCVPISNHLYFYWYRQILGQKVEFLVSFYNNEISEKSEIFDDQFSVERPDGSNFTLKIRSTKLEDSAMYFCASSSDGLAGGPFSGELFFGEGSRLTVL.

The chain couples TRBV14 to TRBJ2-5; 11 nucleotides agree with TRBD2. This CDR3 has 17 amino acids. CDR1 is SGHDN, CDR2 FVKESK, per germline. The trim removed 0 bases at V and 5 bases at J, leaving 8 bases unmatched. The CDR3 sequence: CASSQEIAGGPRETQYF. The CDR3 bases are TGTGCCAGCAGCCAAGAGATAGCGGGGGGGCCTCGGGAGACCCAGTACTTC. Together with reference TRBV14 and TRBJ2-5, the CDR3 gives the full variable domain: EAGVTQFPSHSVIEKGQTVTLRCDPISGHDNLYWYRRVMGKEIKFLLHFVKESKQDESGMPNNRFLAERTGGTYSTLKVQPAELEDSGVYFCASSQEIAGGPRETQYFGPGTRLLVL.

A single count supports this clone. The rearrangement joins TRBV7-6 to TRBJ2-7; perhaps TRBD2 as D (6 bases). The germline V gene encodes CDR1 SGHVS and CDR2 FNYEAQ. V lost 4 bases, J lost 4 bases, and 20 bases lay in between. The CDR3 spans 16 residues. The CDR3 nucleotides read TGTGCCAGCAGCTCAACCCAGGCGGGGCCGATGTACGAGCAGTACTTC. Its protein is CASSSTQAGPMYEQYF.

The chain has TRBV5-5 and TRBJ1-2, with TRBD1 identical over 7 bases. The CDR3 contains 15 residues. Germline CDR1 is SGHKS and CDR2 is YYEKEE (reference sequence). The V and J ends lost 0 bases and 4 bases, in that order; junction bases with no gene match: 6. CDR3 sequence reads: CASSLETGLTYGYTF. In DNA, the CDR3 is TGTGCCAGCAGCTTGGAGACAGGGCTTACCTATGGCTACACCTTC.

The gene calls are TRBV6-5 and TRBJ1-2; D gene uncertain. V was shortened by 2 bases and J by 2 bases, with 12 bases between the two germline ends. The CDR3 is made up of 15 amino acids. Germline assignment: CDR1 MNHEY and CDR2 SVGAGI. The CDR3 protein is CASSYGEALNYGYTF. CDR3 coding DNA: TGTGCCAGCAGTTACGGGGAGGCCCTAAACTATGGCTACACCTTC.

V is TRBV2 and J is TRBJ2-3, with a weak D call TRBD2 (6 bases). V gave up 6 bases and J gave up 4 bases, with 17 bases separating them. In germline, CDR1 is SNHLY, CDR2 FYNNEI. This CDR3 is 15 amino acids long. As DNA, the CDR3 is TGTGCCAGCAGCTCCCGGGGGAGGTGGGCAGATACGCAGTATTTT. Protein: CASSSRGRWADTQYF. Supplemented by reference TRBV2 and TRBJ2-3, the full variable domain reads EPEVTQTPSHQVTQMGQEVILRCVPISNHLYFYWYRQILGQKVEFLVSFYNNEISEKSEIFDDQFSVERPDGSNFTLKIRSTKLEDSAMYFCASSSRGRWADTQYFGPGTRLTVL.

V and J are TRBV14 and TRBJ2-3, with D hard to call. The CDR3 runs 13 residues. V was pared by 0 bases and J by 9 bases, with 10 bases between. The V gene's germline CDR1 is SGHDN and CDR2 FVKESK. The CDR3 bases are TGTGCCAGCAGCCAAGACCGCCAGACAACGCAGTATTTT. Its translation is CASSQDRQTTQYF.

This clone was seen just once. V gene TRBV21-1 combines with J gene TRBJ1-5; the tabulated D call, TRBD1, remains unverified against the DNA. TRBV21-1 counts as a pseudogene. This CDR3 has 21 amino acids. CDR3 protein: CASSTSSDRGRGFNSNQPQHF. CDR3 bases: TGTGCCAGCAGCACATCAAGTGACAGGGGGCGGGGGTTCAATAGCAATCAGCCCCAGCATTTT.

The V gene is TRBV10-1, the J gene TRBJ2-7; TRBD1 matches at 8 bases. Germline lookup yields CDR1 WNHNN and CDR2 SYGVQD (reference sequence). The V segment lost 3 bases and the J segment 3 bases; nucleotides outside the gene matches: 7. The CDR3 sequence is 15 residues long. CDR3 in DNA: TGCGCCAGCAGTGATGGGACAGGAAGGTTCTACGAGCAGTACTTC. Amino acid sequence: CASSDGTGRFYEQYF.

CDR3 DNA: TGCGCCAGCAGCACAGACAGGGCGAGCTCCTACGAGCAGTACTTC. It yields the protein CASSTDRASSYEQYF. The rearrangement uses TRBV4-1 and TRBJ2-7; the match to TRBD1 covers 7 bases. The germline V gene encodes CDR1 MGHRA and CDR2 YSYEKL. The junction had 7 bases not matched to a gene; V was cut back by 5 bases and J by 0 bases. The length of the CDR3 is 15 residues.

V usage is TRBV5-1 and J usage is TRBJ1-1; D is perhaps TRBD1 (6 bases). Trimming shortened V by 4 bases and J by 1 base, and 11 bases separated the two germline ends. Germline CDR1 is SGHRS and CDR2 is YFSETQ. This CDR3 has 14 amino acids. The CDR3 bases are TGCGCCAGCAGCCATAAGACAGGGAACACTGAAGCTTTCTTT. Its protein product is CASSHKTGNTEAFF.

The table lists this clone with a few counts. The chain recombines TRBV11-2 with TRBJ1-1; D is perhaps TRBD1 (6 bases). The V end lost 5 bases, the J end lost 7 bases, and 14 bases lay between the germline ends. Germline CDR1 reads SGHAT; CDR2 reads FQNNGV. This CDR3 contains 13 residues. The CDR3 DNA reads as TGTGCCAGCAGCCTGAGGAGGACAGATGAAGCTTTCTTT. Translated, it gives CASSLRRTDEAFF. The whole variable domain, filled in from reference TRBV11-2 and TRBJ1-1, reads EAGVAQSPRYKIIEKRQSVAFWCNPISGHATLYWYQQILGQGPKLLIQFQNNGVVDDSQLPKDRFSAERLKGVDSTLKIQPAKLEDSAVYLCASSLRRTDEAFFGQGTRLTVV.

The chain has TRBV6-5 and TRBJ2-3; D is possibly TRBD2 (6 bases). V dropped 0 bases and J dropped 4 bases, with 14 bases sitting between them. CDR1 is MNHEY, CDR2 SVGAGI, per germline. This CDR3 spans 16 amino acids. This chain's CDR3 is CASSYSFQGGPDTQYF. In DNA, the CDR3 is TGTGCCAGCAGTTACTCCTTCCAGGGAGGCCCAGATACGCAGTATTTT.

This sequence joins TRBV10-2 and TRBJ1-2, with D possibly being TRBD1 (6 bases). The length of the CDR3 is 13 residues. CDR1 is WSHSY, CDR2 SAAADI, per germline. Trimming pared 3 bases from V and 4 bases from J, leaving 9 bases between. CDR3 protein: CASSDTGPYGYTF. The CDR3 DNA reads TGCGCCAGCAGTGACACAGGGCCCTATGGCTACACCTTC.

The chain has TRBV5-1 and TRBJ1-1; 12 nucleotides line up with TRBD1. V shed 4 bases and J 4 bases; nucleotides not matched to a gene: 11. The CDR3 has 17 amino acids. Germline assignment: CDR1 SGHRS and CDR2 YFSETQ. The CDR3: CASSRWGTGGRSTEAFF. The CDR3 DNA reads TGCGCCAGCAGCCGATGGGGGACAGGGGGCAGGAGCACTGAAGCTTTCTTT.

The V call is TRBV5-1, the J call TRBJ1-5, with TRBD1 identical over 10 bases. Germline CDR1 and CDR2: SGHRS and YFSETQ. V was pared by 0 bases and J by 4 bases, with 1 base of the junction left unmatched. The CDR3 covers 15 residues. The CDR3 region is CASSLGTGGNQPQHF. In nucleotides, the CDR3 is TGCGCCAGCAGCTTGGGGACAGGGGGGAATCAGCCCCAGCATTTT. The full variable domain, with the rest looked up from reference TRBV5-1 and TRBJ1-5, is KAGVTQTPRYLIKTRGQQVTLSCSPISGHRSVSWYQQTPGQGLQFLFEYFSETQRNKGNFPGRFSGRQFSNSRSEMNVSTLELGDSALYLCASSLGTGGNQPQHFGDGTRLSIL.

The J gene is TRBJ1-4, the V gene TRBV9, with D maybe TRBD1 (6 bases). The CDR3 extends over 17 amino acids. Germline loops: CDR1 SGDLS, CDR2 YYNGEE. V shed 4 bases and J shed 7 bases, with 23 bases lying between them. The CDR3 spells CASSPLPRSRGGEKLFF. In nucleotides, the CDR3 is TGTGCCAGCAGCCCCCTCCCTAGGTCCAGGGGCGGTGAAAAACTGTTTTTT. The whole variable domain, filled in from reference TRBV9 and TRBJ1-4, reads DSGVTQTPKHLITATGQRVTLRCSPRSGDLSVYWYQQSLDQGLQFLIQYYNGEERAKGNILERFSAQQFPDLHSELNLSSLELGDSALYFCASSPLPRSRGGEKLFFGSGTQLSVL.

The CDR3 region has the DNA TGTGCCAGCAGTTTGACGGGGGTCGAGACCCAGTACTTC. It codes for CASSLTGVETQYF. J is TRBJ2-5 and V is TRBV27; TRBD2 might be the D (6 bases). The germline CDR1 and CDR2 sequences are MNHEY and SMNVEV (reference sequence). This CDR3 has 13 residues. Deletions cut 3 bases from V and 5 bases from J, with 10 bases between.

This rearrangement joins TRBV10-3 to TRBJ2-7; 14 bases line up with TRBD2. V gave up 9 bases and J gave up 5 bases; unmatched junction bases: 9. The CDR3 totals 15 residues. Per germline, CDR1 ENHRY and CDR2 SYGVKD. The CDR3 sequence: CAISGLAGGGDEQYF. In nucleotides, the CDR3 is TGTGCCATTTCCGGACTAGCGGGAGGAGGTGACGAGCAGTACTTC.

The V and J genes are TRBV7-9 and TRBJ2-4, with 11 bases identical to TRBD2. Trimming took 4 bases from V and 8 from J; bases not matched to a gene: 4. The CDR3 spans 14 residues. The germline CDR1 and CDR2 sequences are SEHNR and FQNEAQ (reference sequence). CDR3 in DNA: TGTGCCAGCAGCTCCGGGACTAGCGGAGACATTCAGTACTTC. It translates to CASSSGTSGDIQYF.

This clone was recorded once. The CDR3 reads CASGASGGNTIYF. In DNA form, the CDR3 reads TGTGCTAGTGGTGCAAGCGGCGGAAACACCATATATTTT. The chain has TRBV12-5 and TRBJ1-3, with no clear D. V gave up 5 bases and J gave up 4 bases, with 9 bases separating them. Per germline, CDR1 LGHNT and CDR2 FRNRAP. This CDR3 comprises 13 residues.

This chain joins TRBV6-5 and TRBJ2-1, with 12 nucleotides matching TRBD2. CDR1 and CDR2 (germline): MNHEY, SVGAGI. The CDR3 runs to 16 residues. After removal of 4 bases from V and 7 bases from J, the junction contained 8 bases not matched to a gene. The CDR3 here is CASSLPSTSGRNEQFF. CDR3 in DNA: TGTGCCAGCAGTTTACCCTCGACTAGCGGGAGAAATGAGCAGTTCTTC.

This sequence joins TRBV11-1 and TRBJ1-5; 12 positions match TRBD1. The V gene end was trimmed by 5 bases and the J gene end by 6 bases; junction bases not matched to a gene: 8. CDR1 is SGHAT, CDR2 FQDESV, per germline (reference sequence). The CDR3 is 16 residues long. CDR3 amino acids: CASSPGTGGEGQPQHF. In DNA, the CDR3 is TGTGCCAGCAGCCCGGGGACAGGGGGCGAGGGTCAGCCCCAGCATTTT.